This TCR beta chain was captured in a study of cytomegalovirus exposure and HLA in healthy donors. Overall study findings and caveats: The likely origin of a cluster of highly shared sequence variants was a sequencing artifact.

Regarding this clone: Its antigen is unknown.

It was healthy bone marrow donors who served as donors. This CDR3 contains 16 residues. Germline values: CDR1 MNHNY, CDR2 SVGAGI (reference sequence). This PCR relied on a set of 60 Vbeta primers and 13 Jbeta primers. Authors' processing steps: It was a later analysis that counted around 85 million unique TCR beta chains, of which 9 million to 13 million were shared. TCRdb keeps only in-frame clones here, not all; method: immunoSEQ multiplex PCR. V and J calls and clone size are those listed in that table; D and trimming were worked out from the DNA. The sample has approximately 110,000 clones. The sequence was obtained from a man aged 25-45 years in good health and CMV-seronegative. Sequencing was performed on PBMCs. V usage is TRBV6-6 and J usage is TRBJ2-5, with D tentatively TRBD2 (5 bases). TRBJ2-7 matches the DNA end more closely, so the J call is doubtful. The CDR3 protein is CASSYPMASGPYEQYF. The CDR3 region has the DNA TGTGCCAGCAGTTACCCCATGGCGAGCGGCCCCTACGAGCAGTACTTC.